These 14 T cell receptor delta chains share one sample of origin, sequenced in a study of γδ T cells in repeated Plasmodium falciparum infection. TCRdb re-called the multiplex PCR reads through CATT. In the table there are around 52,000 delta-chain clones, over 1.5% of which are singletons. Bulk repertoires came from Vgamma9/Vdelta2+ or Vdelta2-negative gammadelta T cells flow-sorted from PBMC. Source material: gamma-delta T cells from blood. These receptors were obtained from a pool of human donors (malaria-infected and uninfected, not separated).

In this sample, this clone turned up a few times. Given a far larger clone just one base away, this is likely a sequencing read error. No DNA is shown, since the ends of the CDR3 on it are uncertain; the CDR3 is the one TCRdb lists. The chain's CDR3 is CALGARSPVWGRELGDLKLIF. There is no J gene call, but TRDV1 is given as the V gene; TRDD3 was called by the table and not checked on the DNA. The CDR3 sequence runs 21 residues, both termini included. CDR1 TSWWSYY and CDR2 QGS come from the germline V gene.

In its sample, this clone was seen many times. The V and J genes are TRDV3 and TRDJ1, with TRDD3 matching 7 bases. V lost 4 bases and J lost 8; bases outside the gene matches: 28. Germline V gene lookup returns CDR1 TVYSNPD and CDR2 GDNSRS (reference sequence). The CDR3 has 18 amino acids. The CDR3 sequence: CASCFPGETAFTGAKLIF. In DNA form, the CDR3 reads TGTGCCTCCTGCTTCCCTGGGGAAACGGCCTTTACTGGGGCGAAACTCATCTTT.

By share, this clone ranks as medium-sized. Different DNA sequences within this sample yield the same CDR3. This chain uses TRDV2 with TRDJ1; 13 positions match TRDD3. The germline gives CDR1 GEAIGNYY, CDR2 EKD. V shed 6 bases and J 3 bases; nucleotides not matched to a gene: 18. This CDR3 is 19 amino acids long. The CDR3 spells CACSTSPKTGGYASDKLIF. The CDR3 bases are TGTGCCTGTTCTACTTCACCCAAAACTGGGGGATACGCTTCCGATAAACTCATCTTT.

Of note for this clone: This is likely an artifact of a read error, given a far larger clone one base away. This chain's CDR3 is CALGELGPTGGYLYTDKLIF. Here the CDR3 DNA reads TGTGCTCTTGGGGAACTTGGGCCAACTGGGGGATACCTGTACACCGATAAACTCATCTTT. This sequence joins TRDV1 and TRDJ1, with TRDD3 matching 12 bases. The J gene, left out of TCRdb, was set here by checking the DNA against germline. J lost 0 bases, V lost 0 bases, and 11 bases had no gene match. Germline CDR1 is TSWWSYY and CDR2 is QGS. The CDR3 has 20 residues.

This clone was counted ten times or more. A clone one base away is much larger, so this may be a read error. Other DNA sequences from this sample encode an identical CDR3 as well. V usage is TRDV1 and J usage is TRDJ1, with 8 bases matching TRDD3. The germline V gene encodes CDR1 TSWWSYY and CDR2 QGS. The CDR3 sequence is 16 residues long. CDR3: CALGEQALLGADKLIF. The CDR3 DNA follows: TGTGCTCTTGGGGAACAGGCGTTACTGGGGGCCGATAAACTCATCTTC.

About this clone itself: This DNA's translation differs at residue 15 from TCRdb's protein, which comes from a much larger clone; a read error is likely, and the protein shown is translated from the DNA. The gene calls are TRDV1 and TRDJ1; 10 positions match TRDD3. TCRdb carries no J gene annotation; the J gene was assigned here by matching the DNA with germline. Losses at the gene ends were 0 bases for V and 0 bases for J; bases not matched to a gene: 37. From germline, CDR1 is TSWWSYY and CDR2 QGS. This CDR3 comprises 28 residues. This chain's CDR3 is CALGELARKGLGGYSLDSGTLYTDKLIF. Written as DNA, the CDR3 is TGTGCTCTTGGGGAACTTGCCCGAAAAGGGCTTGGGGGATACTCCCTCGATTCCGGTACCCTTTACACCGATAAACTCATCTTT.

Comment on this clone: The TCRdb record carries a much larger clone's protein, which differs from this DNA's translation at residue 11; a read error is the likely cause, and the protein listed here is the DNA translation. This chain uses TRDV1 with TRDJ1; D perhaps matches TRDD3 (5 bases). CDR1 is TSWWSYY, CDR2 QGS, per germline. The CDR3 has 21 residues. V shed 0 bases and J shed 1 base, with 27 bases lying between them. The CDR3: CALGELVYDRLYWYFTDKLIF. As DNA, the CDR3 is TGTGCTCTTGGGGAACTTGTCTACGATAGGCTGTACTGGTACTTCACCGATAAACTCATCTTT.

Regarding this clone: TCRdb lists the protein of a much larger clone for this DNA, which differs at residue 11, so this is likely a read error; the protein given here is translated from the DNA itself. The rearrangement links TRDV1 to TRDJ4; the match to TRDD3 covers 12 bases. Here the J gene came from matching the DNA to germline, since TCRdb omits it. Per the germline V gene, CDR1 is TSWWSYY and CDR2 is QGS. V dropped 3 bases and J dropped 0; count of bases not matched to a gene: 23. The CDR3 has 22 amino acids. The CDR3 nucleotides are TGTGCTCTTGGGGAGCTTCCCCCTCTAAAGGGTACTGGGGGATACAGAGCCAGACCCCTGATCTTT. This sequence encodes CALGELPPLKGTGGYRARPLIF.

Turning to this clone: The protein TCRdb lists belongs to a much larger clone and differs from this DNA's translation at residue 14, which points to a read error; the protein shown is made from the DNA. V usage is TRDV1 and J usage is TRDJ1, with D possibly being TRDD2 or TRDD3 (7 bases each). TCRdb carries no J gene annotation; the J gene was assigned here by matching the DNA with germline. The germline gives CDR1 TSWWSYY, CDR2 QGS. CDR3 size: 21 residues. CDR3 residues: CALGLPFLPAGLGGRNRGLIF. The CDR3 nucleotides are TGTGCCCTTGGGCTCCCGTTCCTACCGGCAGGTCTGGGGGGTCGCAATCGGGGACTCATCTTT.

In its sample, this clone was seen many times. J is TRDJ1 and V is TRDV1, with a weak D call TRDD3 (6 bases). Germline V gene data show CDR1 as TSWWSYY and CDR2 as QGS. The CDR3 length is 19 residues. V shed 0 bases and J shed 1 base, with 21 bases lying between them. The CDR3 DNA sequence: TGTGCTCTTGGGGAACTCCGCTTGGGGGGCCTCAGTCTCACCGATAAACTCATCTTT. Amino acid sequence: CALGELRLGGLSLTDKLIF.

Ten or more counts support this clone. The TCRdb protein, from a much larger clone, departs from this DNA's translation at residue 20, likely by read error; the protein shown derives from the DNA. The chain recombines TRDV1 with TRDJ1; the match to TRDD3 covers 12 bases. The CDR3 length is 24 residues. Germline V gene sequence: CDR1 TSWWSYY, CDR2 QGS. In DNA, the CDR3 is TGTGCTCTTGGGGAACCCACCTTTTTCTGTCCTAACTGGGGGATACCCTGCTACACCAATAAACTCATCTTT. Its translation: CALGEPTFFCPNWGIPCYTNKLIF.

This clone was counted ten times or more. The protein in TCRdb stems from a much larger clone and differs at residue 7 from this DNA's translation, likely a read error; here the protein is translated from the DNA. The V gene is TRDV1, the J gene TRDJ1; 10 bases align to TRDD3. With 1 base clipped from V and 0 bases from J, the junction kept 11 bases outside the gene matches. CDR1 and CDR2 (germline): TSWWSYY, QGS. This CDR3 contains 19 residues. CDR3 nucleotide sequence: TGTGCTCTTGGGGAACGCCCTCGGGGGATACGGGGATACACCGATAAACTCATCTTT. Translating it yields CALGERPRGIRGYTDKLIF.

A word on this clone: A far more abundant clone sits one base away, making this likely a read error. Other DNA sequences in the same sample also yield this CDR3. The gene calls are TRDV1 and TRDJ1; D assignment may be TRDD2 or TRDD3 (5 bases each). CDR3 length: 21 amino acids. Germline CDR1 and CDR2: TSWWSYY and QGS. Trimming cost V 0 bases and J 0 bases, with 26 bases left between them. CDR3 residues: CALGELEEVPMPYWYTDKLIF. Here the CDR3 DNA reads TGTGCTCTTGGGGAACTGGAGGAAGTGCCCATGCCCTACTGGTACACCGATAAACTCATCTTT.

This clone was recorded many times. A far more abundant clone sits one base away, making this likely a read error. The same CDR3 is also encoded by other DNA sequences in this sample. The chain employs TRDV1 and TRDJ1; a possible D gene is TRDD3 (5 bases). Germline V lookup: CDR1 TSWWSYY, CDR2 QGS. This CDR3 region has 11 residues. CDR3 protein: CALGENRKLIF. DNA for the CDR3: TGTGCCCTTGGGGAAAATCGTAAACTCATCTTT.